The next 15 T cell receptor beta chains were all read from a single sample in a study of CD4 T cells in relation to SARS-CoV-2 and coronaviruses. These receptors have no known antigen. TCRdb's copy holds only in-frame clones and misses some; the assay was immunoSEQ multiplex PCR. This table holds about 36,000 clones, 65% to 80% found once. The sequenced material came from memory CD4+ T cells from PBMCs, cultured in vitro. The receptors here all came from an adult with COVID-19.

V gene TRBV4-2 combines with J gene TRBJ2-6; possible D gene TRBD2, 6 bases. This CDR3 has 19 residues. Germline V gives CDR1 LGHNA, CDR2 YNFKEQ. Trimming pared 0 bases from V and 0 bases from J, leaving 15 bases between. The CDR3 DNA sequence: TGTGCCAGCAGCCAAGATGGGGGGTTAGGGCTCTCTGGGGCCAACGTCCTGACTTTC. Translated, it gives CASSQDGGLGLSGANVLTF.

The chain is built from TRBV6-5 and TRBJ2-3, with D hard to call. V was clipped by 6 bases and J by 6 bases, with 7 bases between them. The CDR3 totals 11 residues. Germline V CDR1 and CDR2: MNHEY, SVGAGI. The CDR3 region has the DNA TGTGCCAGCAGGCATGCGGATACGCAGTATTTT. Protein sequence: CASRHADTQYF.

The chain couples TRBV6-1 to TRBJ2-2; D remains unclear. The germline V gene has CDR1 MNHNS and CDR2 SASEGT. V lost 2 bases to trimming and J lost 2 bases, with 6 bases between them. The CDR3 is 14 amino acids. The CDR3 is CASSETGNTGELFF. In nucleotides, the CDR3 is TGTGCCAGCAGTGAAACGGGCAACACCGGGGAGCTGTTTTTT.

The CDR3 sequence is CATSRDRVAGVLPNEQFF. For the CDR3, the DNA is TGTGCCACCAGCAGAGATAGGGTAGCGGGAGTTCTGCCTAATGAGCAGTTCTTC. The J gene is TRBJ2-1, the V gene TRBV15; 9 nucleotides align to TRBD2. Germline lookup yields CDR1 LNHNV and CDR2 YYDKDF (reference sequence). The CDR3 length is 18 residues. J gave up 7 bases and V 0 bases, and 13 bases lay outside the gene matches.

This clone occurred once. The CDR3 DNA is TGTGCCAGCAGCTTAGGTGCTTCAGCGTCTGAGACCCAGTACTTC. Protein: CASSLGASASETQYF. This chain uses TRBV11-2 with TRBJ2-5; D call uncertain. Trimming pared 1 base from V and 5 bases from J, leaving 14 bases between. In germline, CDR1 is SGHAT, CDR2 FQNNGV. This CDR3 contains 15 residues.

CDR3 in DNA: TGCGCCAGCAGCCAAGATCAGGGATTTGAGCAGTTCTTC. As protein: CASSQDQGFEQFF. The rearrangement links TRBV4-1 to TRBJ2-1, with D maybe TRBD1 (5 bases). This CDR3 spans 13 amino acids. V lost 0 bases and J lost 9, with 9 bases in between. Germline V gives CDR1 MGHRA, CDR2 YSYEKL.

The chain carries TRBV7-9 and TRBJ1-1; 7 nucleotides align to TRBD1. V was clipped by 6 bases and J by 5 bases; unmatched bases: 6. CDR3 size: 13 residues. Germline assignment: CDR1 SEHNR and CDR2 FQNEAQ (reference sequence). CDR3 bases: TGTGCCAGCAGGGAAAGGGGGCCAACTGAAGCTTTCTTT. As protein: CASRERGPTEAFF.

This clone occurred a few times. The V gene is TRBV18, the J gene TRBJ1-5, with D uncertain. The CDR3 consists of 13 residues. V gave up 3 bases and J gave up 5 bases, with 8 bases separating them. Looked up from germline, CDR1 is KGHSH and CDR2 is LQKENI. CDR3 in amino acids: CASSPGGDQPQHF. The CDR3 DNA reads as TGTGCCAGCTCACCGGGCGGGGATCAGCCCCAGCATTTT.

The rearrangement joins TRBV19 to TRBJ2-1; D unclear. This CDR3 is built from 12 residues. Per the germline V gene, CDR1 is LNHDA and CDR2 is SQIVND (reference sequence). Trimming took off 3 bases at V and 9 bases at J, with 9 bases between the two ends. The CDR3 DNA sequence: TGTGCCAGTAGTATCGAAGTTGGTGAGCAGTTCTTC. Its protein product is CASSIEVGEQFF.

The gene calls are TRBV5-1 and TRBJ2-1; TRBD1 aligns across 7 bases. V shed 0 bases and J 4 bases; nucleotides not matched to a gene: 4. The CDR3 is 15 residues long. Germline CDR1 SGHRS, CDR2 YFSETQ. CDR3 region: CASSLAQQGYNEQFF. The CDR3 nucleotides read TGCGCCAGCAGCTTGGCCCAACAGGGGTACAATGAGCAGTTCTTC.

The chain links TRBV24-1 to TRBJ2-1; no clear D gene. The CDR3 has 14 amino acids. V was shortened by 6 bases and J by 0 bases, with 8 bases between the two germline ends. Germline CDR1 KGHDR, CDR2 SFDVKD. The CDR3 loop is CATSSQSSYNEQFF. CDR3 bases: TGTGCCACCAGTTCCCAAAGCTCCTACAATGAGCAGTTCTTC.

The chain joins TRBV27 to TRBJ1-1; 10 bases agree with TRBD1. Trimming took 1 base from V and 0 from J; bases not matched to a gene: 14. Germline CDR1 is MNHEY and CDR2 is SMNVEV (reference sequence). The CDR3 contains 20 residues. The CDR3 nucleotides read TGTGCCAGCAGTTTATTCAGCTACCGGACAGGGGGATCAATGAACACTGAAGCTTTCTTT. Translation: CASSLFSYRTGGSMNTEAFF.

V is TRBV2 and J is TRBJ1-1; the D is unclear. Between the trimmed V and J ends, which lost 1 base and 5 bases, there was a span of 8 bases. The CDR3 has 13 residues. Germline V CDR1 and CDR2: SNHLY, FYNNEI. The CDR3, as DNA: TGTGCCAGCAGTGAAGGGGCTATGACTGAAGCTTTCTTT. It translates to CASSEGAMTEAFF.

This rearrangement joins TRBV20-1 to TRBJ1-5; D gene uncertain. Per germline, CDR1 DFQATT and CDR2 SNEGSKA (reference sequence). Between the trimmed V and J ends, which lost 3 bases and 4 bases, there was a span of 16 bases. The CDR3 totals 15 residues. CDR3 residues: CSASRNRLLNQPQHF. The CDR3 coding sequence is TGCAGTGCTAGTCGGAATCGCCTCCTTAATCAGCCCCAGCATTTT.

V gene TRBV29-1 combines with J gene TRBJ2-7, with 7 bases fitting TRBD1. J lost 4 bases, V lost 7 bases, and 16 bases had no gene match. CDR3 size: 15 residues. Per the germline V gene, CDR1 is SQVTM and CDR2 is ANQGSEA. The CDR3 is CSASKSPGGRYEQYF. The CDR3 DNA reads as TGCAGCGCGAGCAAAAGTCCAGGGGGTCGGTACGAGCAGTACTTC.